This T cell receptor (beta chain) was obtained from a study of long-term antiretroviral therapy in people with HIV. Whole-study results and caveats: Possibly under older ART regimens, blood was drawn between the mid-2000s and the late 2010s. Absence of data on ART adherence, viral resistance or therapy changes was noted.

Note on this clone: Its target is unknown.

Version v3.0 of the immunoSEQ assay ran at survey level. This table comes from immunoSEQ multiplex PCR, and its TCRdb copy is limited to in-frame clones, with some not included. The table shows around 32,000 clones, with 97% occurring only once. HIV-positive participants all received treatment in the United States. The receptor comes from a man younger than 45 with HIV. Specimen: unsorted PBMCs, collected 7.6 years after starting antiretroviral therapy.

CDR3 residues: CASGGLGGGQPQHF. CDR3 DNA: TGTGCCAGCGGGGGTCTGGGGGGTGGACAGCCCCAGCATTTT. The chain has TRBV6-1 and TRBJ1-5; a weak D match, TRBD1 (5 bases). Per germline, CDR1 MNHNS and CDR2 SASEGT. The length of the CDR3 is 14 residues. V lost 8 bases, J lost 7 bases, and 18 bases lay in between.